Following are 29 T cell receptor beta chains from one sample sequenced in a study of control samples from healthy donors and cancer patients. Assay used: immunoSEQ multiplex PCR; TCRdb lists only in-frame clones, some missing. The table shows roughly 200,000 clones, with about 90% occurring only once. The sample taken for sequencing was blood. Source of these receptors: a man aged 25-40 years in good health.

V gene TRBV15 combines with J gene TRBJ1-5; no firm D call. This CDR3 comprises 19 residues. The germline CDR1 and CDR2 sequences are LNHNV and YYDKDF (reference sequence). Trimming pared 0 bases from V and 5 bases from J, leaving 23 bases between. Written as DNA, the CDR3 is TGTGCCACCAGCAGAGATTCGAAGTCTAGTTTTCGCCTTCATCAGCCCCAGCATTTT. It encodes CATSRDSKSSFRLHQPQHF.

This clone was counted between two and nine times. An end of the junction does not agree with germline; a read error may underlie this. J is TRBJ2-7 and V is TRBV28; 10 bases fit TRBD2. CDR3 length: 14 amino acids. Germline CDR1 reads MDHEN; CDR2 reads SYDVKM. This CDR3 reads CASTLAGGPYEQYF. In nucleotides, the CDR3 is TGTGCCAGCACTTTAGCGGGGGGCCCCTACGAGCAGTACTTC.

The chain has TRBV18 and TRBJ1-6; D call uncertain. CDR3 length: 13 residues. Germline CDR1 KGHSH, CDR2 LQKENI. The ends were cut back, 0 bases at V and 12 bases at J, with 9 bases in the middle. DNA for the CDR3: TGTGCCAGCTCACCACCGTTGAGCCTACCCCTCCACTTT. It codes for CASSPPLSLPLHF.

The chain has TRBV18 and TRBJ1-6; the D gene is possibly TRBD1 (5 bases). Trimming left V 3 bases short and J 8 bases short, with 14 bases between. This CDR3 spans 15 amino acids. The germline gives CDR1 KGHSH, CDR2 LQKENI. The CDR3: CASSPQTDNDSPLHF. The CDR3 DNA follows: TGTGCCAGCTCACCCCAGACAGATAACGATTCACCCCTCCACTTT.

This clone showed up just once. The chain uses TRBV5-1 and TRBJ1-3; a possible D gene is TRBD1 (5 bases). This CDR3 has 16 residues. The ends were cut back, 4 bases at V and 0 bases at J, with 14 bases in the middle. Germline V lookup: CDR1 SGHRS, CDR2 YFSETQ. CDR3 sequence reads: CASSEGTLSSGNTIYF. The CDR3 region has the DNA TGCGCCAGCAGCGAAGGGACCCTCAGCTCTGGAAACACCATATATTTT.

The rearrangement links TRBV7-2 to TRBJ1-2; D not certain. The CDR3 has 12 amino acids. Per germline, CDR1 SGHTA and CDR2 FQGNSA. Between the trimmed V and J ends, which lost 1 base and 8 bases, there was a span of 8 bases. The chain's CDR3 is CASSLDLYGYTF. Written as DNA, the CDR3 is TGTGCCAGCAGCTTAGACCTCTACGGCTACACCTTC. The full variable domain, rest sourced from reference TRBV7-2 and TRBJ1-2, is GAGVSQSPSNKVTEKGKDVELRCDPISGHTALYWYRQSLGQGLEFLIYFQGNSAPDKSGLPSDRFSAERTGGSVSTLTIQRTQQEDSAVYLCASSLDLYGYTFGSGTRLTVV.

J is TRBJ2-7 and V is TRBV30; either TRBD1 or TRBD2 may fit D (5 bases each). V was cut by 4 bases and J by 3 bases, with 13 bases left in between. CDR3 length: 13 amino acids. Germline loops: CDR1 GTSNPN, CDR2 SVGIG (reference sequence). The DNA of the CDR3 is TGTGCCTGGACTAGGGACGGCCTCTACGAGCAGTACTTC. Its translation is CAWTRDGLYEQYF.

This clone is a singleton in its sample. The chain employs TRBV2 and TRBJ2-3; TRBD2 aligns across 9 bases. Germline CDR1 reads SNHLY; CDR2 reads FYNNEI. This CDR3 has 16 residues. V was clipped by 6 bases and J by 7 bases; unmatched bases: 14. The CDR3 is CASSSKSGGQRNTQYF. DNA for the CDR3: TGTGCCAGCAGCTCAAAAAGCGGGGGGCAGAGGAATACGCAGTATTTT.

The CDR3 sequence: CASSPHGTSGAAYEQYF. As DNA, the CDR3 is TGTGCCAGCAGCCCCCATGGGACTAGCGGGGCCGCCTACGAGCAGTACTTC. The rearrangement uses TRBV9 and TRBJ2-7; 13 bases are a match to TRBD2. Looked up from germline, CDR1 is SGDLS and CDR2 is YYNGEE. The CDR3 is made up of 17 amino acids. With V trimmed by 4 bases and J by 2 bases, 9 bases remained unmatched.

This clone has just one count. J is TRBJ2-7 and V is TRBV10-1; no firm D call. Trimming cost V 10 bases and J 6 bases, with 10 bases left between them. The germline V gene has CDR1 WNHNN and CDR2 SYGVQD (reference sequence). The CDR3 has 10 amino acids. The CDR3 here is CATELGEQYF. CDR3 DNA sequence: TGCGCCACAGAGTTGGGCGAGCAGTACTTC.

This clone occurred a few times. V usage is TRBV5-1 and J usage is TRBJ1-2, with 8 bases aligning to TRBD1. CDR3 length equals 17 residues. Trimming took 6 bases from V and 2 from J; bases not matched to a gene: 15. CDR1 and CDR2 (germline): SGHRS, YFSETQ. The CDR3 nucleotides are TGCGCCAGCACCCAAGACCTTAGGACAGGGTCAAACTATGGCTACACCTTC. This gives the protein CASTQDLRTGSNYGYTF.

In this sample, this clone turned up once. This chain connects TRBV12-3 or TRBV12-4 to TRBJ1-4; D might be TRBD1 (6 bases). V was shortened by 6 bases and J by 7 bases, with 12 bases between the two germline ends. The CDR3 is made up of 13 amino acids. CDR3 amino acids: CASRQGASEKLFF. The CDR3 DNA sequence: TGTGCCAGCAGACAGGGTGCAAGTGAAAAACTGTTTTTT.

The chain combines TRBV2 with TRBJ1-2, with D possibly TRBD1 on 6 matching bases. Looked up from germline, CDR1 is SNHLY and CDR2 is FYNNEI. The CDR3 totals 13 residues. Trimming removed 8 bases from V and 0 bases from J, with 10 bases in between. This CDR3 is CASGGQTNYGYTF. CDR3 nucleotide sequence: TGTGCCAGCGGGGGACAAACTAACTATGGCTACACCTTC.

The CDR3 protein is CATSSYLSGIPREQYF. CDR3 nucleotide sequence: TGTGCCACCAGCAGTTACCTTTCGGGGATACCCCGCGAGCAGTACTTC. The chain recombines TRBV15 with TRBJ2-7, with D possibly TRBD2 on 5 matching bases. V dropped 3 bases and J dropped 6 bases, with 21 bases sitting between them. The CDR3 is made up of 16 amino acids. Germline CDR1 reads LNHNV; CDR2 reads YYDKDF (reference sequence).

This chain joins TRBV5-6 and TRBJ1-4, with 10 bases lining up with TRBD1. After removal of 0 bases from V and 11 bases from J, the junction contained 4 bases not matched to a gene. This CDR3 is built from 14 residues. From germline, CDR1 is SGHDT and CDR2 YYEEEE. The CDR3 is CASSLARDRGKLFF. In nucleotides, the CDR3 is TGTGCCAGCAGCTTGGCCCGGGACAGGGGTAAACTGTTTTTT.

The rearrangement joins TRBV19 to TRBJ2-3; 8 bases align to TRBD2. The V segment lost 3 bases and the J segment 1 base; nucleotides outside the gene matches: 6. CDR1 LNHDA and CDR2 SQIVND come from the germline V gene (reference sequence). The CDR3 has 16 amino acids. The CDR3 loop is CASSILGGGGTDTQYF. The CDR3, as DNA: TGTGCCAGTAGTATTCTCGGGGGGGGCGGCACAGATACGCAGTATTTT.

J is TRBJ1-6 and V is TRBV5-1; D call uncertain. The CDR3 covers 15 residues. V was shortened by 2 bases and J by 0 bases, with 6 bases between the two germline ends. The germline V gene has CDR1 SGHRS and CDR2 YFSETQ. The CDR3 DNA is TGCGCCAGCAGCTTTTATGGCTCCTATAATTCACCCCTCCACTTT. Translating gives CASSFYGSYNSPLHF.

This clone was recorded only once. The chain uses TRBV11-2 and TRBJ1-1; D is uncertain. This CDR3 spans 13 amino acids. Per the germline V gene, CDR1 is SGHAT and CDR2 is FQNNGV. V shed 5 bases and J shed 4 bases, with 11 bases lying between them. The CDR3 region has the DNA TGTGCCAGCAGCCTTAATCTGGTCACTGAAGCTTTCTTT. It encodes CASSLNLVTEAFF.

V is TRBV19 and J is TRBJ1-6; the D gene is possibly TRBD1 (5 bases). Germline V gives CDR1 LNHDA, CDR2 SQIVND (reference sequence). The CDR3 consists of 15 residues. V was cut by 7 bases and J by 7 bases, with 17 bases left in between. DNA of the CDR3: TGTGCCAGTACCCCTTCGGGGCAGGGAAATTCACCCCTCCACTTT. Its translation is CASTPSGQGNSPLHF.

V and J are TRBV3-1 (or the pseudogene TRBV3-2) and TRBJ1-6; D is possibly TRBD1 (5 bases). Trimming took 0 bases from V and 5 from J, leaving 11 bases between them. CDR1 is LGHDT, CDR2 YNNKEL, per germline (reference sequence). The CDR3 loop spans 16 amino acids. The CDR3 reads CASSQEGGINNSPLHF. The CDR3, as DNA: TGTGCCAGCAGCCAAGAGGGGGGGATTAATAATTCACCCCTCCACTTT.

The chain has TRBV5-1 and TRBJ1-2; D is undetermined. The CDR3 has 15 residues. Germline loops: CDR1 SGHRS, CDR2 YFSETQ. V lost 4 bases and J lost 4, with 17 bases in between. CDR3 DNA: TGCGCCAGCAGCGGTGACAATTACCCAATCTATGGCTACACCTTC. Translated: CASSGDNYPIYGYTF.

This clone has a single count. The rearrangement uses TRBV6-5 and TRBJ2-5; 8 nucleotides align to TRBD1. After removal of 2 bases from V and 5 bases from J, the junction contained 7 bases not matched to a gene. The length of the CDR3 is 15 residues. Germline V gene lookup returns CDR1 MNHEY and CDR2 SVGAGI. CDR3 DNA: TGTGCCAGCAGTTACCAGGACAGGGCACTGGAGACCCAGTACTTC. It encodes CASSYQDRALETQYF.

This clone was seen only once. The DNA of the CDR3 is TGTGCCAGCAGCTTAGCGGAAACGTCACCCCTCCACTTT. As protein: CASSLAETSPLHF. The chain recombines TRBV7-6 with TRBJ1-6, with D unclear. CDR1 is SGHVS, CDR2 FNYEAQ, per germline. V was cut by 0 bases and J by 10 bases, with 7 bases left in between. The CDR3 runs to 13 residues.

The genes are TRBV2 and TRBJ2-5; tentative D call: TRBD1 (6 bases). This CDR3 has 14 residues. The V and J ends lost 6 bases and 5 bases respectively, with 16 bases between them. Germline V gene data show CDR1 as SNHLY and CDR2 as FYNNEI. CDR3 in DNA: TGTGCCAGCAGCCGCCCCAGGGGCTGGGAGACCCAGTACTTC. Its translation: CASSRPRGWETQYF.

The genes are TRBV27 and TRBJ1-4; D is unclear. V shed 5 bases and J shed 0 bases, with 13 bases lying between them. The germline gives CDR1 MNHEY, CDR2 SMNVEV (reference sequence). The CDR3 runs 16 residues. DNA for the CDR3: TGTGCCAGCAGTCCCAACCCCCGTTCAACTAATGAAAAACTGTTTTTT. Protein sequence: CASSPNPRSTNEKLFF.

This rearrangement joins TRBV4-1 to TRBJ1-2; 11 bases are a match to TRBD1. The CDR3 sequence is 16 residues long. Germline V gives CDR1 MGHRA, CDR2 YSYEKL. The V gene end was trimmed by 1 base and the J gene end by 5 bases; junction bases not matched to a gene: 6. CDR3 bases: TGCGCCAGCAGCCAAGGGACAGGGGGCGAGTGGTATGGCTACACCTTC. It specifies CASSQGTGGEWYGYTF.

CDR3 sequence (DNA): TGCGCCAGCAGCTTGGAGGACAGGGCCTACGAGACCCAGTACTTC. Its translation is CASSLEDRAYETQYF. The chain links TRBV5-1 to TRBJ2-5; 8 positions agree with TRBD1. Germline trimming cut 0 bases from V and 5 bases from J; bases unmatched to any gene: 6. CDR1 is SGHRS and CDR2 is YFSETQ in the germline V gene. The CDR3 spans 15 residues.

The CDR3 DNA reads as TGCGCCAGCAGCCAAGAACATCCCGGCAGGGGGAGGCCGCAAGAGACCCAGTACTTC. Amino acids: CASSQEHPGRGRPQETQYF. The J gene is TRBJ2-5, the V gene TRBV4-1; D may be TRBD1 (7 bases). The length of the CDR3 is 19 residues. The germline V gene encodes CDR1 MGHRA and CDR2 YSYEKL. Trimming pared 0 bases from V and 2 bases from J, leaving 22 bases between.

The chain uses TRBV5-6 and TRBJ1-5, with 7 bases lining up with TRBD1. CDR3 length: 15 residues. After removal of 3 bases from V and 0 bases from J, the junction contained 3 bases not matched to a gene. Germline-derived CDR1 and CDR2 are SGHDT and YYEEEE. CDR3 sequence: CASSSGQLSNQPQHF. In nucleotides, the CDR3 is TGTGCCAGCAGCTCGGGACAGCTTAGCAATCAGCCCCAGCATTTT.